The 14 T cell receptor beta chains in this list originate from one sample, sequenced in a study of molecular identifiers for immune sequencing clone quantification. Each CDR3 protein is one row after TCRdb ran MiXCR on the PCR reads. The sample carries hundreds of thousands of distinct CDR3 sequences, about 20% recorded once. Sequencing was carried out using naive CD8+ T cells from blood, with Jurkat cell RNA spiked in. Documented subset: FACS-sorted CD8+CD4-CCR7+CD45RA+ naive T cells. All receptors derive from a human donor in good health. Some libraries in this study had Jurkat cell RNA spiked in.

The CDR3 loop reads CASRHGPPPGPDTQYF. In nucleotides, the CDR3 is TGTGCCAGCAGACATGGGCCGCCCCCAGGTCCAGATACGCAGTATTTT. The genes are TRBV2 and TRBJ2-3; D not certain. V lost 6 bases and J lost 4, with 20 bases in between. The germline gives CDR1 SNHLY, CDR2 FYNNEI. The CDR3 is 16 residues long. Full variable domain (missing parts from reference TRBV2 and TRBJ2-3): EPEVTQTPSHQVTQMGQEVILRCVPISNHLYFYWYRQILGQKVEFLVSFYNNEISEKSEIFDDQFSVERPDGSNFTLKIRSTKLEDSAMYFCASRHGPPPGPDTQYFGPGTRLTVL.

This clonotype was picked up a small number of times. J is TRBJ2-3 and V is TRBV19; TRBD1 aligns across 12 bases. V dropped 7 bases and J dropped 3; count of bases not matched to a gene: 14. The germline gives CDR1 LNHDA, CDR2 SQIVND (reference sequence). The CDR3 totals 18 residues. DNA of the CDR3: TGTGCCAGTACGATATTCAGTCCGGGACAGGGGGCTACAGATACGCAGTATTTT. Encoded protein: CASTIFSPGQGATDTQYF.

This clonotype was detected a few times. The chain combines TRBV6-2 or TRBV6-3 with TRBJ2-3, with unresolved D. The V gene's germline CDR1 is MNHEY and CDR2 SVGEGT. This CDR3 is built from 12 residues. V gave up 8 bases and J gave up 4 bases, with 10 bases separating them. The CDR3 spells CASAYWADTQYF. Written as DNA, the CDR3 is TGTGCCAGCGCTTACTGGGCAGATACGCAGTATTTT.

About this clonotype: This could be a read error, since a much larger clone is one nucleotide away. Lacking the conserved final phenylalanine or tryptophan, this CDR3 likely reflects a read error. The chain couples TRBV30 to TRBJ1-5; possible D gene TRBD1, 5 bases. The V gene lost 0 bases and the J gene lost 6 bases, with 12 bases spanning the gap. CDR1 GTSNPN and CDR2 SVGIG come from the germline V gene (reference sequence). The CDR3 covers 14 residues. The CDR3 loop is CAWSVWGSGQPQHL. Written as DNA, the CDR3 is TGTGCCTGGAGTGTTTGGGGGTCGGGTCAGCCCCAGCATCTT.

This rearrangement joins TRBV6-2 or TRBV6-3 to TRBJ2-5; 8 positions match TRBD2. Germline values: CDR1 MNHEY, CDR2 SVGEGT. The length of the CDR3 is 15 residues. V was clipped by 4 bases and J by 2 bases; unmatched bases: 6. The CDR3 bases are TGTGCCAGCAGTTTAACTTTAGCGGGACAAGAGACCCAGTACTTC. As protein: CASSLTLAGQETQYF.

In regard to this clonotype: This may be a read error: a much more frequent sequence differs by one nucleotide. The V gene is TRBV5-3, the J gene TRBJ1-1, with 9 nucleotides matching TRBD1. TRBV5-3 is filed as an ORF, its function uncertain. The CDR3 is 16 residues long. V shed 8 bases and J 6 bases; nucleotides not matched to a gene: 17. This chain's CDR3 is CASGPLQGAIISEAFF. The CDR3 DNA sequence: TGTGCCAGCGGCCCATTACAGGGGGCGATTATTTCTGAAGCTTTCTTT.

Points on this clonotype: This may be a read error, as it is one base from a much larger clone. The V gene is TRBV5-5, the J gene TRBJ2-7; D is possibly TRBD1 or TRBD2 (5 bases each). Germline V CDR1 and CDR2: SGHKS, YYEKEE (reference sequence). CDR3 length: 13 residues. V was trimmed by 4 bases and J by 5 bases, leaving 13 bases between them. The CDR3 protein is CASSMGPSHEQYF. The CDR3 nucleotides read TGTGCCAGCAGCATGGGACCGAGCCACGAGCAGTACTTC.

At least ten counts were recorded for this clonotype. The chain is built from TRBV9 and TRBJ2-2; tentatively, D is TRBD1 or TRBD2 (5 bases each). Trimming removed 0 bases at V and 7 bases at J, with 16 bases between. The CDR3 has 16 residues. Germline CDR1 reads SGDLS; CDR2 reads YYNGEE. This chain's CDR3 is CASSVGRDGLLGELFF. DNA for the CDR3: TGTGCCAGCAGCGTAGGCAGGGACGGATTACTCGGGGAGCTGTTTTTT.

This clonotype was detected many times. This sequence joins TRBV4-3 and TRBJ2-2; 8 bases are shared with TRBD2. After removal of 0 bases from V and 6 bases from J, the junction contained 15 bases not matched to a gene. This CDR3 has 19 amino acids. Germline V gene lookup returns CDR1 LGHNA and CDR2 YSLEER. CDR3 sequence (DNA): TGCGCCAGCAGCCAAGAGTTCCCCCTGGGGAGCGGGAGAGCCGGGGAGCTGTTTTTT. This codes for CASSQEFPLGSGRAGELFF.

This clonotype was counted between two and nine times. The chain recombines TRBV9 with TRBJ2-7; 8 nucleotides agree with TRBD1. The germline V gene has CDR1 SGDLS and CDR2 YYNGEE. V lost 3 bases and J lost 2; bases outside the gene matches: 7. The CDR3 loop spans 15 amino acids. The DNA of the CDR3 is TGTGCCAGCAGCGACGGACAGGGTAGTACCTACGAGCAGTACTTC. Its protein is CASSDGQGSTYEQYF.

To note about this clonotype: This may come from a read error, since a much larger clone is one base off. The final CDR3 position lacks the conserved phenylalanine or tryptophan, pointing to a likely read error. The V call is TRBV13, the J call TRBJ2-3, with D unclear. This CDR3 has 13 residues. V was trimmed by 5 bases and J by 0 bases, leaving 6 bases between them. Germline assignment: CDR1 PRHDT and CDR2 FYEKMQ (reference sequence). DNA for the CDR3: TGTGCCAGCAGCCCCCATAGCACAGATACGCAGTATCTT. Translating gives CASSPHSTDTQYL.

This clonotype was detected a few times. This chain joins TRBV12-3 or TRBV12-4 and TRBJ1-1, with TRBD1 as a possible D gene (5 bases). The CDR3 is 14 residues long. V was cut by 3 bases and J by 1 base, with 9 bases left in between. The CDR3 is CASSFHGGNTEAFF. CDR3 coding DNA: TGTGCCAGCAGTTTTCACGGGGGGAACACTGAAGCTTTCTTT.

This clonotype was seen ten or more times. The genes are TRBV7-9 and TRBJ2-1, with D unclear. Germline lookup yields CDR1 SEHNR and CDR2 FQNEAQ (reference sequence). The CDR3 runs 12 residues. V was shortened by 8 bases and J by 3 bases, with 8 bases between the two germline ends. The CDR3 region has the DNA TGTGCCAGCCGGAACCTCTACAATGAGCAGTTCTTC. It translates to CASRNLYNEQFF.

As regards this clonotype: This may come from a read error, since a much larger clone is one base off. The J gene is TRBJ2-1, the V gene TRBV11-2; D is possibly TRBD1 (6 bases). Germline V gene data show CDR1 as SGHAT and CDR2 as FQNNGV. Trimming stripped 5 bases from V and 11 bases from J, with 25 bases between. The CDR3 contains 16 residues. The DNA for the CDR3 is TGTGCCAGCAGCCATTCTAGGGACACCCGCTTTTATAAGCAGTTCTTC. This gives the protein CASSHSRDTRFYKQFF.